The rows below give T cell receptor beta chains drawn from one sample of a study of human versus mouse CDR3 diversity and MHC coevolution. This table comes from immunoSEQ multiplex PCR, and its TCRdb copy is limited to in-frame clones, with some not included. The sample carries about 83,000 clones, 85% to 95% recorded once. Sequencing was carried out using naive CD4+ T cells from blood. The origin of the receptors is a person between 25 and 70 years old in good health. CDR3s include the opening cysteine and the closing phenylalanine or tryptophan. The order of the fields is CDR3 DNA, CDR3 protein, V gene, D gene, J gene, clone size. A D gene is named only where the DNA matches it firmly. Size values are once, few and many counts, or a class for expanded clones, and some rows have none.

DNA: TGTGCCAGCAGCCTAGGTTCCCCTACAGGGGGCGAGCAGTACTTC
CDR3: CASSLGSPTGGEQYF
V: TRBV6-6
D: TRBD1
J: TRBJ2-7
size: .

DNA: TGTGCCAGCAGCCAACTCTCTGATGAAGCTTTCTTT
CDR3: CASSQLSDEAFF
V: TRBV7-9
D: .
J: TRBJ1-1
size: .

DNA: TGTGCCAGCAACATCGGCACAGATACGCAGTATTTT
CDR3: CASNIGTDTQYF
V: TRBV19
D: .
J: TRBJ2-3
size: .

DNA: TGTGCCAGCAGCTTGGTCGGACGGGGGTGGTATTTT
CDR3: CASSLVGRGWYF
V: TRBV5-8
D: .
J: TRBJ2-3
size: .

DNA: TGCGCCAGCAGCGAGGGAGCACTCGGGCCTGGCTACACCTTC
CDR3: CASSEGALGPGYTF
V: TRBV5-1
D: .
J: TRBJ1-2
size: .

DNA: TGTGCACGCAGGGCTAGCAATCAGCCCCAGCATTTT
CDR3: CARRASNQPQHF
V: TRBV25-1
D: .
J: TRBJ1-5
size: .

DNA: TGTGCCAGCAGCTCCGGACTAGCGGGAAGAAGGGCCGAGCAGTACTTC
CDR3: CASSSGLAGRRAEQYF
V: TRBV11-2
D: TRBD2
J: TRBJ2-7
size: .

DNA: TGTGCCAGCAGTGACCCCGACGGGAGAGGCTACACCTTC
CDR3: CASSDPDGRGYTF
V: TRBV6-5
D: .
J: TRBJ1-2
size: .

DNA: TGTGCCAGCAGTATCGACAGGTTTTACGAGCAGTACTTC
CDR3: CASSIDRFYEQYF
V: TRBV2
D: .
J: TRBJ2-7
size: .

DNA: TGCGCCAGCAGCCAATTAGGACTAGTCTACGAGCAGTACTTC
CDR3: CASSQLGLVYEQYF
V: TRBV4-1
D: TRBD2
J: TRBJ2-7
size: .

DNA: TGTGCCTGGAGTGTACTGTACGAGCAGTACTTC
CDR3: CAWSVLYEQYF
V: TRBV30
D: .
J: TRBJ2-7
size: .

DNA: TGTGCCAGCAGTCCCAGGGGGCACGAGCAGTACTTC
CDR3: CASSPRGHEQYF
V: TRBV27
D: TRBD1
J: TRBJ2-7
size: .

DNA: TGTGCCAGCAGTTCTCCCCCAGGCTACTCTGGAAACACCATATATTTT
CDR3: CASSSPPGYSGNTIYF
V: TRBV28
D: .
J: TRBJ1-3
size: .

DNA: TGTGCCAGCAGCGTAGACAACCCTACAGATACGCAGTATTTT
CDR3: CASSVDNPTDTQYF
V: TRBV9
D: .
J: TRBJ2-3
size: once

DNA: TGCGCCAGCAGCTTGAAGGGGTTGAATGAAAAACTGTTTTTT
CDR3: CASSLKGLNEKLFF
V: TRBV5-1
D: .
J: TRBJ1-4
size: .

DNA: TGTGCCAGCTCTGTAGGGGATCCGCAGTATTTT
CDR3: CASSVGDPQYF
V: TRBV2
D: .
J: TRBJ2-3
size: .

DNA: TGTGCCTACGGCTTCGGGACTAGCGACTACGAGCAGTACTTC
CDR3: CAYGFGTSDYEQYF
V: TRBV30
D: TRBD2
J: TRBJ2-7
size: .

DNA: TGCGCCAGCAGCTTGGGACAGGGTGATGGCTACACCTTC
CDR3: CASSLGQGDGYTF
V: TRBV5-1
D: TRBD1
J: TRBJ1-2
size: once

DNA: TGTGCCAGCAGCTTAGTCCCAGGGGTACGCGGCACAGATACGCAGTATTTT
CDR3: CASSLVPGVRGTDTQYF
V: TRBV7-2
D: .
J: TRBJ2-3
size: .

DNA: TGTGCCAGTAGCGACAGGGTCTATGGCTACACCTTC
CDR3: CASSDRVYGYTF
V: TRBV19
D: TRBD1
J: TRBJ1-2
size: .